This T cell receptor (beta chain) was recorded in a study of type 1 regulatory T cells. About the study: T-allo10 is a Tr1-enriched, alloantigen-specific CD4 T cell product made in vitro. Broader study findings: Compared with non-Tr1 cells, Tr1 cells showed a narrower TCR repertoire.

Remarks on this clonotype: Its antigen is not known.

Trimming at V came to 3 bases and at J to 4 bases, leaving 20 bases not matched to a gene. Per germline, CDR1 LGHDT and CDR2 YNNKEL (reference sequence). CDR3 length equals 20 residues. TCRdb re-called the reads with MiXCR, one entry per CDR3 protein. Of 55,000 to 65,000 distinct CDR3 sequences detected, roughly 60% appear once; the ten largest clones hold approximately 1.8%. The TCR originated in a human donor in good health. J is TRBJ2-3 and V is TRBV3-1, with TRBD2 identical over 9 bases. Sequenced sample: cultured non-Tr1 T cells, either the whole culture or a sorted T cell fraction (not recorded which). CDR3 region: CASSHVGRRLAENVADTQYF. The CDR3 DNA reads TGTGCCAGCAGCCACGTAGGACGAAGACTAGCGGAAAATGTGGCAGATACGCAGTATTTT.